The 29 T cell receptor beta chains presented below share a single source sample, sequenced in a study of shared clonotypes between healthy human individuals. Assay: immunoSEQ multiplex PCR; the TCRdb copy retains only in-frame clones and omits some. This sample has about 2.4 million clones, with roughly 93% found just once. The sequencing sample was made of naive CD4+ T cells from PBMCs. Subset given: CD45RA+ positively selected. Receptor source: a man aged 18 to 30 in good health. Some clones in this sample may be carry-over from other donors' samples.

The V gene is TRBV10-3, the J gene TRBJ2-3, with TRBD2 matching over 8 bases. The CDR3 contains 15 residues. The trim removed 10 bases at V and 3 bases at J, leaving 12 bases unmatched. Germline V lookup: CDR1 ENHRY, CDR2 SYGVKD. This CDR3 reads CATGAEGGRTDTQYF. The CDR3 DNA is TGTGCCACCGGGGCCGAGGGCGGGAGGACAGATACGCAGTATTTT.

Comments on this clone: Distinct nucleotide sequences in the sample also encode this CDR3. The chain carries TRBV7-3 and TRBJ2-1, with TRBD1 matching over 7 bases. The CDR3 is 12 amino acids. V shed 6 bases, J shed 8 bases, and the junction held 4 bases outside the gene matches. Germline V gene lookup returns CDR1 SGHTA and CDR2 FQGTGA. CDR3 sequence: CASSFTGDEQFF. For the CDR3, the DNA is TGTGCCAGCAGTTTTACAGGGGATGAGCAGTTCTTC.

This clone has a single count. The chain recombines TRBV6-4 with TRBJ2-5; D may be TRBD1 (10 bases). With 3 bases removed from V and 3 bases from J, the gap between germline ends came to 29 bases. Germline V gene lookup returns CDR1 MRHNA and CDR2 SNTAGT. This CDR3 has 20 amino acids. Here the CDR3 DNA reads TGTGCCAGCAGTGAGTTCCGGGACAGGGGTTATGTAGCGGGAGAAGAGACCCAGTACTTC. Protein sequence: CASSEFRDRGYVAGEETQYF.

V is TRBV28 and J is TRBJ2-1; TRBD2 aligns across 11 bases. After removal of 6 bases from V and 0 bases from J, the junction contained 13 bases not matched to a gene. CDR3 length: 19 residues. Germline lookup yields CDR1 MDHEN and CDR2 SYDVKM. DNA of the CDR3: TGTGCCAGCAGCTCGTTAGGGACTAGCGGAGGAAGCTCCTACAATGAGCAGTTCTTC. It translates to CASSSLGTSGGSSYNEQFF.

In nucleotides, the CDR3 is TGTGCCAGCAGCGCCCCAGATGCTGGAAACTATGGCTACACCTTC. Translating gives CASSAPDAGNYGYTF. This chain joins TRBV9 and TRBJ1-2; D not resolved. Germline loops: CDR1 SGDLS, CDR2 YYNGEE. With 3 bases removed from V and 2 bases from J, the gap between germline ends came to 14 bases. CDR3 length equals 15 residues.

The chain uses TRBV19 and TRBJ1-5; 12 bases are a match to TRBD1. V was clipped by 4 bases and J by 1 base; unmatched bases: 8. Germline V CDR1 and CDR2: LNHDA, SQIVND (reference sequence). The CDR3 has 18 amino acids. The CDR3 here is CASSTFPGQGASNQPQHF. As DNA, the CDR3 is TGTGCCAGTAGTACCTTCCCGGGACAGGGGGCCAGCAATCAGCCCCAGCATTTT.

This chain connects TRBV11-2 to TRBJ2-5; no firm D call. This CDR3 is 13 amino acids long. Germline assignment: CDR1 SGHAT and CDR2 FQNNGV. The germline V and J ends were trimmed by 7 bases and 5 bases, with 14 bases remaining between them. The CDR3: CASTLNWPETQYF. The CDR3 DNA reads TGTGCCAGCACCCTAAACTGGCCCGAGACCCAGTACTTC. Together with reference TRBV11-2 and TRBJ2-5, the CDR3 gives the full variable domain: EAGVAQSPRYKIIEKRQSVAFWCNPISGHATLYWYQQILGQGPKLLIQFQNNGVVDDSQLPKDRFSAERLKGVDSTLKIQPAKLEDSAVYLCASTLNWPETQYFGPGTRLLVL.

The rearrangement links TRBV10-3 to TRBJ1-3; possible D gene TRBD1, 5 bases. Trimming took off 6 bases at V and 0 bases at J, with 12 bases between the two ends. This CDR3 comprises 15 residues. From germline, CDR1 is ENHRY and CDR2 SYGVKD. The CDR3 bases are TGTGCCATCAGCGACAGAATTAGCTCTGGAAACACCATATATTTT. Translation gives CAISDRISSGNTIYF.

The rearrangement links TRBV5-4 to TRBJ2-7; D possibly corresponds to TRBD1 (6 bases). Trimming took 4 bases from V and 3 from J, leaving 17 bases between them. The V gene's germline CDR1 is SGHNT and CDR2 YYREEE (reference sequence). This CDR3 spans 15 amino acids. The CDR3 nucleotides are TGTGCCAGCAGCCCGGGACAACTTAAAGGCTACGAGCAGTACTTC. As protein: CASSPGQLKGYEQYF.

V and J are TRBV6-1 and TRBJ1-2; D is ambiguous. The CDR3 extends over 12 amino acids. Per germline, CDR1 MNHNS and CDR2 SASEGT. V was clipped by 4 bases and J by 3 bases, with 6 bases between them. The CDR3 protein is CASSARDYGYTF. The CDR3 region has the DNA TGTGCCAGCAGTGCCCGGGACTATGGCTACACCTTC.

This sequence joins TRBV7-2 and TRBJ2-5; the D is unclear. The CDR3 sequence is 15 residues long. Germline V gene data show CDR1 as SGHTA and CDR2 as FQGNSA. The V and J ends lost 0 bases and 2 bases respectively, with 10 bases between them. The CDR3 sequence is CASSLARSRQETQYF. The CDR3 DNA is TGTGCCAGCAGCTTAGCGAGGTCACGACAAGAGACCCAGTACTTC.

The chain is built from TRBV7-2 and TRBJ2-5, with D perhaps matching TRBD1 (6 bases). The J call is doubtful: the DNA matches TRBJ2-7 better. The CDR3 runs to 15 residues. Germline V lookup: CDR1 SGHTA, CDR2 FQGNSA. DNA of the CDR3: TGTGCCAGCAGCTTAGTAGGGGGAAGCTCCTACGAGCAGTACTTC. This translates into CASSLVGGSSYEQYF.

V is TRBV11-1 and J is TRBJ2-1; D perhaps matches TRBD2 (6 bases). Germline V lookup: CDR1 SGHAT, CDR2 FQDESV (reference sequence). Trimming cost V 5 bases and J 5 bases, with 16 bases left between them. The CDR3 has 15 residues. CDR3 in amino acids: CASSPREVWDNEQFF. Written as DNA, the CDR3 is TGTGCCAGCAGCCCCAGGGAGGTGTGGGACAATGAGCAGTTCTTC.

The chain employs TRBV4-1 and TRBJ2-1; D is uncertain. The germline V gene encodes CDR1 MGHRA and CDR2 YSYEKL. Trimming left V 4 bases short and J 3 bases short, with 7 bases between. The CDR3 runs to 13 residues. CDR3 residues: CASSRLLYNEQFF. In nucleotides, the CDR3 is TGCGCCAGCAGCCGACTTCTCTACAATGAGCAGTTCTTC.

This CDR3 reads CASSIVADSYNEQFF. As DNA, the CDR3 is TGTGCCAGCAGCATTGTAGCGGACTCCTACAATGAGCAGTTCTTC. The genes are TRBV7-3 and TRBJ2-1, with D perhaps matching TRBD2 (6 bases). The CDR3 extends over 15 amino acids. V lost 5 bases and J lost 0, with 11 bases in between. Germline CDR1 SGHTA, CDR2 FQGTGA.

The V call is TRBV5-4, the J call TRBJ2-5; 9 nucleotides align to TRBD2. CDR1 and CDR2 from the germline V gene are SGHNT and YYREEE (reference sequence). CDR3 length: 18 amino acids. V lost 4 bases to trimming and J lost 2 bases; unmatched junction nucleotides: 15. The CDR3 coding sequence is TGTGCCAGCAGCCCCGGGGTACTAGCGGGTGCGATTCAAGAGACCCAGTACTTC. This gives the protein CASSPGVLAGAIQETQYF.

The chain is built from TRBV27 and TRBJ1-3; D ambiguous. Per the germline V gene, CDR1 is MNHEY and CDR2 is SMNVEV (reference sequence). The CDR3 is 14 amino acids. V lost 0 bases and J lost 3, with 6 bases in between. CDR3 residues: CASSLSVFGNTIYF. CDR3 nucleotides: TGTGCCAGCAGTTTATCGGTTTTTGGAAACACCATATATTTT.

Details on this clone: The sample carries other DNA sequences with the same CDR3. The V call is TRBV19, the J call TRBJ2-7, with 11 bases that match TRBD2. Germline CDR1 and CDR2: LNHDA and SQIVND (reference sequence). The CDR3 contains 15 residues. With 4 bases clipped from V and 2 bases from J, the junction kept 4 bases outside the gene matches. CDR3 coding DNA: TGTGCCAGTAGTACTGGGACTAGCGGAACCTACGAGCAGTACTTC. Translated: CASSTGTSGTYEQYF.

The chain links TRBV11-2 to TRBJ2-5, with 8 bases matching TRBD2. The J call is doubtful: the DNA matches TRBJ2-7 better. The CDR3 has 16 residues. The germline CDR1 and CDR2 sequences are SGHAT and FQNNGV. The CDR3 DNA follows: TGTGCCAGCAGCTTAGAGTTAAGCGGGGGACCCTACGAGCAGTACTTC. Translation: CASSLELSGGPYEQYF.

The rearrangement uses TRBV6-6 and TRBJ1-1; D is uncertain. The germline V and J ends were trimmed by 6 bases and 3 bases, with 14 bases remaining between them. Germline V gene data show CDR1 as MNHNY and CDR2 as SVGAGI (reference sequence). The CDR3 contains 14 residues. The CDR3 spells CASSLSGGYTEAFF. In nucleotides, the CDR3 is TGTGCCAGCAGCTTATCGGGAGGGTACACTGAAGCTTTCTTT.

The rearrangement joins TRBV4-2 to TRBJ2-3; 10 positions agree with TRBD2. The germline CDR1 and CDR2 sequences are LGHNA and YNFKEQ. The ends lost 1 base at V and 4 bases at J; junction bases unmatched: 5. The CDR3 has 16 residues. The CDR3 spells CASSQGSGRAADTQYF. The CDR3 DNA sequence: TGTGCCAGCAGCCAAGGAAGCGGGAGGGCGGCAGATACGCAGTATTTT.

DNA of the CDR3: TGTGCCAGCAGCCCGGGCGGAGGACAGGGGGCGAGGACTGAAGCTTTCTTT. Encoded protein: CASSPGGGQGARTEAFF. The V gene is TRBV5-4, the J gene TRBJ1-1; the match to TRBD1 covers 11 bases. The V and J ends lost 4 bases and 5 bases, in that order; junction bases with no gene match: 13. This CDR3 has 17 amino acids. The germline V gene encodes CDR1 SGHNT and CDR2 YYREEE (reference sequence).

V gene TRBV11-2 combines with J gene TRBJ2-3; D not resolved. Germline V gene data show CDR1 as SGHAT and CDR2 as FQNNGV. The germline V and J ends were trimmed by 3 bases and 2 bases, with 9 bases remaining between them. This CDR3 contains 14 residues. This CDR3 is CASSLETYTDTQYF. In DNA form, the CDR3 reads TGTGCCAGCAGCTTGGAGACCTACACAGATACGCAGTATTTT.

The chain employs TRBV6-5 and TRBJ2-3; D is unclear. Germline CDR1 and CDR2: MNHEY and SVGAGI. There are 14 residues in the CDR3. V was pared by 3 bases and J by 5 bases, with 12 bases between. CDR3 region: CASSYTAFKDTQYF. The CDR3 bases are TGTGCCAGCAGTTATACTGCTTTTAAAGATACGCAGTATTTT.

The J gene is TRBJ1-3, the V gene TRBV4-2; D ambiguous. Per germline, CDR1 LGHNA and CDR2 YNFKEQ. This CDR3 is 15 amino acids long. V lost 0 bases and J lost 4, with 10 bases in between. CDR3 bases: TGTGCCAGCAGCCAAGACCCCGTCGCCGGAAACACCATATATTTT. Translating it yields CASSQDPVAGNTIYF.

This clone was seen once. This rearrangement joins TRBV5-1 to TRBJ2-3, with 12 bases aligning to TRBD2. The length of the CDR3 is 16 residues. CDR1 SGHRS and CDR2 YFSETQ come from the germline V gene. The V and J ends lost 4 bases and 4 bases, in that order; junction bases with no gene match: 7. CDR3 sequence: CASSLPTSGGPDTQYF. The CDR3 DNA reads as TGCGCCAGCAGCCTCCCGACTAGCGGGGGCCCAGATACGCAGTATTTT. The full variable domain, with the rest looked up from reference TRBV5-1 and TRBJ2-3, is KAGVTQTPRYLIKTRGQQVTLSCSPISGHRSVSWYQQTPGQGLQFLFEYFSETQRNKGNFPGRFSGRQFSNSRSEMNVSTLELGDSALYLCASSLPTSGGPDTQYFGPGTRLTVL.

This chain uses TRBV19 with TRBJ2-1; no firm D call. Trimming removed 8 bases from V and 9 bases from J, with 14 bases in between. The CDR3 has 12 residues. CDR1 is LNHDA and CDR2 is SQIVND in the germline V gene (reference sequence). CDR3 sequence (DNA): TGTGCCAGTGCTCTCTGGGATACTGAGCAGTTCTTC. Translating gives CASALWDTEQFF.

V usage is TRBV25-1 and J usage is TRBJ1-5; 9 bases line up with TRBD1. Germline V lookup: CDR1 MGHDK, CDR2 SYGVNS. This CDR3 region has 16 residues. With 2 bases clipped from V and 3 bases from J, the junction kept 5 bases outside the gene matches. CDR3 sequence (DNA): TGTGCCAGCAGTGAAACCAGGACAGGGGTCAATCAGCCCCAGCATTTT. Translated, it gives CASSETRTGVNQPQHF. The whole variable domain, remainder taken from reference TRBV25-1 and TRBJ1-5, is EADIYQTPRYLVIGTGKKITLECSQTMGHDKMYWYQQDPGMELHLIHYSYGVNSTEKGDLSSESTVSRIRTEHFPLTLESARPSHTSQYLCASSETRTGVNQPQHFGDGTRLSIL.

This clone appeared once. The chain couples TRBV7-2 to TRBJ2-5; possible D gene TRBD1, 6 bases. The length of the CDR3 is 15 residues. CDR1 and CDR2 from the germline V gene are SGHTA and FQGNSA. With 2 bases removed from V and 2 bases from J, the gap between germline ends came to 12 bases. Here the CDR3 DNA reads TGTGCCAGCAGCTTACGGACAGCCGGACAAGAGACCCAGTACTTC. This encodes CASSLRTAGQETQYF.